The T cell receptor beta chain under discussion was sequenced for a study of blood T cell repertoires in COVID-19. Turning to the study itself: Sources were T cells, B-cell-depleted T cells, or PBMCs; the material itself was cDNA or gDNA.

This clone was detected only once. The CDR3 sequence is 14 residues long. CDR1 and CDR2 (germline): LNHDA, SQIVND (reference sequence). The germline V and J ends were trimmed by 2 bases and 3 bases, with 7 bases remaining between them. Here immunoSEQ multiplex PCR was the method, and the copy in TCRdb shows in-frame clones only, minus some. The sample contains around 250,000 clones, about nine tenths of which appear only once. The sequence derives from a man aged 25-45 years who had recovered from COVID-19. Input material: peripheral blood. The chain links TRBV19 to TRBJ1-4; D is unclear. The CDR3 is CASSIWSPNEKLFF. Here the CDR3 DNA reads TGTGCCAGTAGTATATGGAGCCCTAATGAAAAACTGTTTTTT.